A single sample gave rise to the 17 T cell receptor beta chains below, sequenced in a study of T cells in Graves' hyperthyroidism and ophthalmopathy. RNA transcripts were the template for amplifying TCR beta CDR3 regions. The study used the HTBI primer set for a first-round RT-PCR of the TCR CDR3. TCRdb re-called the multiplex PCR reads with MiXCR, one entry per CDR3 protein. The sample contains around 400,000 distinct CDR3 sequences, roughly 15% of which appear only once. Sample: blood. These receptor sequences come from a woman aged 55-70 years with Graves' ophthalmopathy.

This clonotype came up many times. V usage is TRBV6-1 and J usage is TRBJ2-3, with 13 bases lining up with TRBD2. CDR3 length equals 18 residues. Germline CDR1 reads MNHNS; CDR2 reads SASEGT. Trimming removed 5 bases from V and 4 bases from J; junction bases left unmatched: 12. CDR3 bases: TGTGCCAGCAGTCGCCTCTACGGACTAGCGGGAGTGGCAGATACGCAGTATTTT. Translating gives CASSRLYGLAGVADTQYF.

The chain has TRBV27 and TRBJ1-2; D may be TRBD1 (5 bases). Deletions cut 1 base from V and 4 bases from J, with 13 bases between. This CDR3 has 15 residues. Germline CDR1 reads MNHEY; CDR2 reads SMNVEV (reference sequence). CDR3 in DNA: TGTGCCAGCAGTTTATATGGGGCGTCAACCTATGGCTACACCTTC. Amino acids: CASSLYGASTYGYTF.

This clonotype has a count of ten or more. The chain combines TRBV30 with TRBJ2-1; TRBD2 is a possible D gene (6 bases). The germline V gene encodes CDR1 GTSNPN and CDR2 SVGIG (reference sequence). The CDR3 length is 14 residues. Trimming took 0 bases from V and 8 from J, leaving 14 bases between them. The CDR3 loop is CAWSVGGTAYEQFF. For the CDR3, the DNA is TGTGCCTGGAGTGTTGGGGGGACTGCCTATGAGCAGTTCTTC.

This clonotype was found many times. The chain uses TRBV19 and TRBJ1-5; a weak D match, TRBD1 (6 bases). V lost 3 bases, J lost 0 bases, and 15 bases lay in between. This CDR3 is built from 17 residues. Germline loops: CDR1 LNHDA, CDR2 SQIVND (reference sequence). The CDR3 bases are TGTGCCAGTAGTATCCCCTTGACAGGCTATAGCAATCAGCCCCAGCATTTT. Residues: CASSIPLTGYSNQPQHF.

The rearrangement joins TRBV5-1 to TRBJ1-1, with D uncertain. In germline, CDR1 is SGHRS, CDR2 YFSETQ. Trimming cost V 5 bases and J 1 base, with 15 bases left between them. This CDR3 has 15 amino acids. The CDR3 loop reads CASRDPVGGNTEAFF. The CDR3 DNA is TGCGCCAGCAGGGACCCGGTGGGCGGGAACACTGAAGCTTTCTTT. The entire variable domain, with the rest obtained from reference TRBV5-1 and TRBJ1-1, is as follows: KAGVTQTPRYLIKTRGQQVTLSCSPISGHRSVSWYQQTPGQGLQFLFEYFSETQRNKGNFPGRFSGRQFSNSRSEMNVSTLELGDSALYLCASRDPVGGNTEAFFGQGTRLTVV.

DNA of the CDR3: TGTGCCAGCAGCCCTTCTCTTAGCGGGAGGGGCTCCTACAATGAGCAGTTCTTC. It codes for CASSPSLSGRGSYNEQFF. The chain recombines TRBV7-9 with TRBJ2-1; 11 positions match TRBD2. The CDR3 runs 18 residues. With 5 bases clipped from V and 0 bases from J, the junction kept 9 bases outside the gene matches. Germline values: CDR1 SEHNR, CDR2 FQNEAQ (reference sequence).

About this clonotype: Since a much larger clone is just one base distant, this may be a read error. V and J are TRBV6-2 or TRBV6-3 and TRBJ1-3; D gene unclear. CDR3 length: 14 residues. Germline V gene sequence: CDR1 MNHEY, CDR2 SVGEGT. V shed 8 bases and J shed 5 bases, with 16 bases lying between them. In DNA form, the CDR3 reads TGTGCCAGCGGTACCCGGAGAGAAAGAAACACCATATATTTT. Protein: CASGTRRERNTIYF.

The sample holds many counts of this clonotype. Written as DNA, the CDR3 is TGTGCCACCGGAATACAGGGAGAAGAGACCCAGTACTTC. It translates to CATGIQGEETQYF. The chain links TRBV24-1 to TRBJ2-5; D is perhaps TRBD1 (6 bases). Per the germline V gene, CDR1 is KGHDR and CDR2 is SFDVKD. V was cut by 9 bases and J by 3 bases, with 13 bases left in between. This CDR3 is built from 13 residues.

This clonotype was counted at least ten times. The CDR3 DNA reads as TGTGCCAGCATGGTCAGGGCCAGCACAGATACGCAGTATTTT. This sequence encodes CASMVRASTDTQYF. The chain joins TRBV2 to TRBJ2-3, with a possible D match to TRBD1 (5 bases). Germline V gene data show CDR1 as SNHLY and CDR2 as FYNNEI. Trimming removed 7 bases at V and 0 bases at J, with 11 bases between. The CDR3 runs 14 residues. The full variable domain, completed using reference TRBV2 and TRBJ2-3, is EPEVTQTPSHQVTQMGQEVILRCVPISNHLYFYWYRQILGQKVEFLVSFYNNEISEKSEIFDDQFSVERPDGSNFTLKIRSTKLEDSAMYFCASMVRASTDTQYFGPGTRLTVL.

A few counts support this clonotype. CDR3 coding DNA: TGTGCCAGTACCTCGCCCGCGGGACTCAATCAGCCCCAGCATTTT. This sequence encodes CASTSPAGLNQPQHF. J is TRBJ1-5 and V is TRBV19, with D perhaps TRBD1 (5 bases). The V and J ends lost 7 bases and 3 bases respectively, with 16 bases between them. The CDR3 contains 15 residues. Germline V lookup: CDR1 LNHDA, CDR2 SQIVND (reference sequence).

This clonotype has more than one count but fewer than ten. V gene TRBV5-5 combines with J gene TRBJ2-2; 7 bases line up with TRBD1. The CDR3 is made up of 14 amino acids. Germline V gene lookup returns CDR1 SGHKS and CDR2 YYEKEE (reference sequence). V trimming: 3 bases; J trimming: 7 bases; junction bases outside the gene matches: 6. Here the CDR3 reads CASSSNSGGGELFF. DNA for the CDR3: TGTGCCAGCAGCTCTAACTCAGGGGGCGGGGAGCTGTTTTTT.

This clonotype was found many times. The rearrangement links TRBV2 to TRBJ1-5, with TRBD1 matching over 11 bases. The junction had 7 bases not matched to a gene; V was cut back by 6 bases and J by 6 bases. Germline CDR1 SNHLY, CDR2 FYNNEI. The CDR3 runs 15 residues. The CDR3 region is CASRLGQGAFQPQHF. Here the CDR3 DNA reads TGTGCCAGCAGACTCGGACAGGGGGCGTTTCAGCCCCAGCATTTT.

This clonotype has only a few counts. The chain combines TRBV20-1 with TRBJ1-6; 8 nucleotides agree with TRBD1. The CDR3 covers 15 residues. Looked up from germline, CDR1 is DFQATT and CDR2 is SNEGSKA (reference sequence). Trimming cost V 3 bases and J 6 bases; bases outside gene matches: 7. The CDR3 DNA reads as TGCAGTGCTAGGGCCTCGGGACAGGCTAATTCACCCCTCCACTTT. It encodes CSARASGQANSPLHF.

This clonotype was counted between two and nine times. The genes are TRBV12-3 or TRBV12-4 and TRBJ2-2; D is possibly TRBD2 (6 bases). The V and J ends lost 3 bases and 5 bases respectively, with 13 bases between them. The CDR3 length is 15 residues. The CDR3: CASSFAGSGTGELFF. In nucleotides, the CDR3 is TGTGCCAGCAGTTTTGCCGGGAGTGGTACCGGGGAGCTGTTTTTT.

This clonotype was seen ten or more times. V and J are TRBV12-3 or TRBV12-4 and TRBJ2-5; tentative D call: TRBD2 (5 bases). This CDR3 spans 15 amino acids. V was pared by 2 bases and J by 2 bases, with 12 bases between. The CDR3 is CASSLSGSRQETQYF. CDR3 nucleotides: TGTGCCAGCAGTTTATCGGGGTCAAGACAAGAGACCCAGTACTTC.

The table lists this clonotype with many counts. The chain combines TRBV7-2 with TRBJ2-3; D is unresolved. Trimming removed 2 bases at V and 4 bases at J, with 13 bases between. The CDR3 consists of 15 residues. CDR1 is SGHTA, CDR2 FQGNSA, per germline. CDR3 protein: CASSLRMGSSDTQYF. CDR3 in DNA: TGTGCCAGCAGCTTAAGGATGGGTTCGTCAGATACGCAGTATTTT.

This clonotype was found many times. The chain is built from TRBV28 and TRBJ2-1; D not resolved. This CDR3 has 14 amino acids. CDR1 is MDHEN and CDR2 is SYDVKM in the germline V gene. Trimming shortened V by 5 bases and J by 3 bases, and 11 bases separated the two germline ends. The CDR3 region is CASSPPSLYNEQFF. The CDR3 DNA sequence: TGTGCCAGCAGTCCCCCTTCCCTCTACAATGAGCAGTTCTTC.